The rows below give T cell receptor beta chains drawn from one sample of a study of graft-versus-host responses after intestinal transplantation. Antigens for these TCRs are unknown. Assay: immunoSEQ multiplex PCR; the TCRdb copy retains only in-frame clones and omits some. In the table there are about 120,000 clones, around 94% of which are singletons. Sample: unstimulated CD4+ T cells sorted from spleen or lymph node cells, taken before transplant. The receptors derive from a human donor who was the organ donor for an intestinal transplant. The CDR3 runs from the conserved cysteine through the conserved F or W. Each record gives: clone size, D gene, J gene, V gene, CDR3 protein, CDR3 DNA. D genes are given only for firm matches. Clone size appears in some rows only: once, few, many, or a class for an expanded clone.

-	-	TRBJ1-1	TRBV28	CASSLWAASEAFF	TGTGCCAGCAGTTTATGGGCAGCTAGTGAAGCTTTCTTT
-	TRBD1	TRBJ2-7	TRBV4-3	CASSQVAGQGGSYEQYF	TGCGCCAGCAGCCAAGTGGCGGGACAGGGAGGCTCCTACGAGCAGTACTTC
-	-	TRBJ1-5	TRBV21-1	CASSKGGRRAAQPQHF	TGTGCCAGCAGCAAGGGTGGGCGGAGGGCTGCGCAGCCCCAGCATTTT
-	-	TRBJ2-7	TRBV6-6	CASSYNQGNYEQYF	TGTGCCAGCAGTTACAACCAGGGCAACTACGAGCAGTACTTC
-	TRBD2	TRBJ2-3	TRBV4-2	CASSLRPGLSTDTQYF	TGTGCCAGCAGCCTCCGGCCGGGACTAAGCACAGATACGCAGTATTTT
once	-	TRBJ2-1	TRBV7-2	CASSLWTSSYNEQFF	TGTGCCAGCAGCTTATGGACGAGCTCCTACAATGAGCAGTTCTTC
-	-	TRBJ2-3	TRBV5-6	CASSALDNRTQYF	TGTGCCAGCAGCGCGTTGGACAATCGTACGCAGTATTTT
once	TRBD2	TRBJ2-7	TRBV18	CASSRTSGTYEQYF	TGTGCCAGCTCCAGGACTAGCGGGACCTACGAGCAGTACTTC
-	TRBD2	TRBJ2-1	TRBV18	CASSPRGGPNEQFF	TGTGCCAGCTCACCAAGGGGAGGGCCGAATGAGCAGTTCTTC
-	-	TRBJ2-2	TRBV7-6	CASSLAVDTGELFF	TGTGCCAGCAGCTTAGCGGTAGATACCGGGGAGCTGTTTTTT
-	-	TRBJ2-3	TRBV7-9	CASSLVPKNTDTQYF	TGTGCCAGCAGCTTAGTTCCCAAAAACACAGATACGCAGTATTTT
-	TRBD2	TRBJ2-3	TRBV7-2	CASRGGTSGSLSTDTQYF	TGTGCCAGCAGGGGGGGGACTAGCGGGAGTTTAAGCACAGATACGCAGTATTTT
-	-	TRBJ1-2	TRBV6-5	CASSYGGYGYTF	TGTGCCAGCAGTTACGGGGGCTATGGCTACACCTTC
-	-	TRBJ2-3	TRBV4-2	CASSQEGIYTDTQYF	TGTGCCAGCAGCCAAGAGGGGATCTACACAGATACGCAGTATTTT
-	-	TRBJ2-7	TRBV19	CASRSGGRQGGKQYF	TGTGCCAGTAGATCCGGGGGGAGACAGGGCGGCAAGCAGTACTTC
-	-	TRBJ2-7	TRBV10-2	CASSEGGYEQYF	TGCGCCAGCAGTGAGGGGGGGTACGAGCAGTACTTC
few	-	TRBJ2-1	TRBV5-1	CASSRHSYNEQFF	TGCGCCAGCAGCCGGCACTCCTACAATGAGCAGTTCTTC
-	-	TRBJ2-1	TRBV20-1	CSASSGDEQFF	TGCAGTGCTAGCTCCGGGGATGAGCAGTTCTTC
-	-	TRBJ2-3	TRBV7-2	CASSHPSTDTQYF	TGTGCCAGCAGCCATCCAAGCACAGATACGCAGTATTTT
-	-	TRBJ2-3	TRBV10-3	CAISESVTDTQYF	TGTGCCATCAGTGAGTCTGTCACAGATACGCAGTATTTT
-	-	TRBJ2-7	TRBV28	CASSLTSGRSSYEQYF	TGTGCCAGCAGTTTAACGAGCGGGCGAAGCTCCTACGAGCAGTACTTC
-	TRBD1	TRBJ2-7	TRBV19	CASSLRDRTYEQYF	TGTGCCAGTAGCCTCCGGGACAGAACCTACGAGCAGTACTTC
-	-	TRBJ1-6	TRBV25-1	CASSEYRGQNNSPLHF	TGTGCCAGCAGTGAATATAGGGGACAAAATAATTCACCCCTCCACTTT
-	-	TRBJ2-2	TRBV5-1	CASSTDSTSNTGELFF	TGCGCCAGCAGCACCGACAGTACCTCGAACACCGGGGAGCTGTTTTTT
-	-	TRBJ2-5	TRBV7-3	CASSLTLATNQYF	TGTGCCAGCAGCTTAACGTTAGCTACCAACCAGTACTTC
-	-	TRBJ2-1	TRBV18	CASSPIQGNEQFF	TGTGCCAGCTCACCCATTCAGGGCAATGAGCAGTTCTTC
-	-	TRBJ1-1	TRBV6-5	CASRLQGRDTEAFF	TGTGCCAGCAGACTCCAGGGACGCGACACTGAAGCTTTCTTT
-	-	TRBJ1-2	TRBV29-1	CSVGKEATLYGYTF	TGCAGCGTGGGGAAGGAAGCAACACTCTATGGCTACACCTTC
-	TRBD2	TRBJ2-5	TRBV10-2	CASRPVTRLAEIQETQYF	TGCGCCAGCAGACCCGTTACGCGACTAGCGGAGATCCAAGAGACCCAGTACTTC
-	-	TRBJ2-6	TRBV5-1	CASSPAWDSGANVLTF	TGCGCCAGCAGCCCGGCATGGGACTCTGGGGCCAACGTCCTGACTTTC
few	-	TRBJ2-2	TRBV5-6	CASSSNTGELFF	TGTGCCAGCAGCTCGAACACCGGGGAGCTGTTTTTT
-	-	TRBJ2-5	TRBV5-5	CASSLPGWETQYF	TGTGCCAGCAGCTTGCCGGGTTGGGAGACCCAGTACTTC
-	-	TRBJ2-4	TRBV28	CASIESIAKNIQYF	TGTGCCAGCATCGAATCAATAGCCAAAAACATTCAGTACTTC
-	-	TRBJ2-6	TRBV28	CASIRWSGANVLTF	TGTGCCAGCATCCGATGGTCTGGGGCCAACGTCCTGACTTTC
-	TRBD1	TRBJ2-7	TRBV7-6	CASSSSGQGYEQYF	TGTGCCAGCAGCTCCTCGGGACAGGGATACGAGCAGTACTTC
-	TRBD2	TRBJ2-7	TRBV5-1	CASSVGLGGTYEQYF	TGCGCCAGCAGCGTGGGACTAGGCGGCACCTACGAGCAGTACTTC
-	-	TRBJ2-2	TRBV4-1	CASSQTPVTGELFF	TGCGCCAGCAGCCAAACACCCGTCACCGGGGAGCTGTTTTTT
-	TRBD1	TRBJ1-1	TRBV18	CASSQMTGGNTEAFF	TGTGCCAGCTCCCAAATGACAGGGGGGAACACTGAAGCTTTCTTT
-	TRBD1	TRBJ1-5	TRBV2	CASRRARTGGSSNQPQHF	TGTGCCAGCAGACGCGCACGGACAGGGGGAAGTAGCAATCAGCCCCAGCATTTT
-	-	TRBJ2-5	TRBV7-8	CASSKTRQETQYF	TGTGCCAGCAGCAAGACTAGACAAGAGACCCAGTACTTC
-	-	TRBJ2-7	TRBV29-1	CSVHPWGSDEQYF	TGCAGCGTTCATCCGTGGGGTTCCGACGAGCAGTACTTC
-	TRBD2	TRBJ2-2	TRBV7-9	CASSLQFGGAGLNTGELFF	TGTGCCAGCAGCTTACAGTTTGGGGGAGCGGGGCTAAACACCGGGGAGCTGTTTTTT
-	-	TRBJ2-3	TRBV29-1	CSADGGGRGTDTQYF	TGCAGCGCGGACGGGGGCGGCCGCGGAACAGATACGCAGTATTTT
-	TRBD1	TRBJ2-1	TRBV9	CASSVDRGQYNEQFF	TGTGCCAGCAGCGTAGACAGGGGGCAATACAATGAGCAGTTCTTC
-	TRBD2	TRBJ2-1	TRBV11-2	CASSASTSGPRNEQFF	TGTGCCAGCAGCGCCTCCACTAGCGGGCCTCGGAATGAGCAGTTCTTC
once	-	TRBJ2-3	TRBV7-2	CASSLPPLGAGHTDTQYF	TGTGCCAGCAGCTTACCCCCCCTAGGAGCGGGACACACAGATACGCAGTATTTT
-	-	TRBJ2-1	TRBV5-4	CASSLPMGSSSYNEQFF	TGTGCCAGCAGCTTGCCTATGGGATCGAGCTCCTACAATGAGCAGTTCTTC
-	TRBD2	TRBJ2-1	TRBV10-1	CASSRLAGGNEQFF	TGCGCCAGCAGCAGACTAGCGGGAGGGAATGAGCAGTTCTTC
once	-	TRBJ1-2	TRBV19	CASSIPGNYGYTF	TGTGCCAGTAGTATCCCTGGGAACTATGGCTACACCTTC
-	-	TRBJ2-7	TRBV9	CASSAGLGHYEQYF	TGTGCCAGCAGCGCCGGACTGGGACACTACGAGCAGTACTTC
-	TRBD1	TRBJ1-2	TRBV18	CASSLDRGSRYGYTF	TGTGCCAGCTCACTCGACAGGGGTTCTCGGTATGGCTACACCTTC
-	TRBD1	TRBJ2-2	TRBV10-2	CASSLTGGIGELFF	TGCGCCAGCAGTCTAACAGGGGGCATCGGGGAGCTGTTTTTT
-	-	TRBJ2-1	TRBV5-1	CASSLGQGSYNEQFF	TGCGCCAGCAGCTTGGGGCAGGGGTCCTACAATGAGCAGTTCTTC